The rows below give T cell receptor beta chains drawn from one sample of a study of T cells in localized non-small cell lung cancer. Some clones are missing from TCRdb's copy, which holds only in-frame ones; the method was immunoSEQ multiplex PCR. The sample has fewer than 100,000 clones, 87% seen once; the top ten hold roughly 14%. The sequenced sample was peripheral blood, obtained before any cancer treatment. The receptors shown here come from a man between 35 and 75 years old with stage I squamous cell lung carcinoma. Each CDR3 is given with its conserved first and last residue. Each record gives: clone size, V gene, D gene, J gene, CDR3 protein, CDR3 DNA. D genes are given only for firm matches. Clone size is shown for a subset of rows, as once, few, many or a class of expanded clone.

.	TRBV6-5	TRBD1	TRBJ1-5	CASSTGQGAVQPQHF	TGTGCCAGCAGTACTGGACAGGGGGCGGTTCAGCCCCAGCATTTT
.	TRBV18	.	TRBJ2-5	CASSPLTGVEETQYF	TGTGCCAGCTCACCGCTGACTGGGGTGGAAGAGACCCAGTACTTC
.	TRBV5-1	.	TRBJ2-1	CASSLVGGSYNEQFF	TGCGCCAGCAGCTTGGTGGGGGGCTCCTACAATGAGCAGTTCTTC
few	TRBV18	.	TRBJ2-7	CASSPTPQAEQYF	TGTGCCAGCTCCCCAACCCCCCAAGCCGAGCAGTACTTC
.	TRBV5-1	.	TRBJ1-1	CASRDLRGNTEAFF	TGCGCCAGCAGAGATCTCCGCGGGAACACTGAAGCTTTCTTT
.	TRBV25-1	.	TRBJ1-4	CASSEYAGSEKLFF	TGTGCCAGCAGTGAATACGCAGGGAGTGAAAAACTGTTTTTT
few	TRBV7-9	.	TRBJ1-1	CASSLDMNTEAFF	TGTGCCAGCAGCTTAGACATGAACACTGAAGCTTTCTTT
.	TRBV6-1	TRBD2	TRBJ2-1	CASSDVLAGGQGQFF	TGTGCCAGCAGTGATGTACTAGCGGGGGGCCAGGGGCAGTTCTTC
.	TRBV7-2	.	TRBJ2-5	CASSLDIVGTQYF	TGTGCCAGCAGCTTGGACATAGTTGGGACCCAGTACTTC
few	TRBV7-9	TRBD1	TRBJ1-2	CASSPSGQTYGYTF	TGTGCCAGCAGCCCATCGGGACAGACCTATGGCTACACCTTC
.	TRBV10-3	TRBD1	TRBJ1-1	CAISEGTGGGETEAFF	TGTGCCATCAGTGAGGGAACAGGGGGAGGAGAGACTGAAGCTTTCTTT
.	TRBV9	.	TRBJ2-7	CASSVWGTGAYEQYF	TGTGCCAGCAGCGTTTGGGGGACGGGAGCCTACGAGCAGTACTTC
.	TRBV16	.	TRBJ1-1	CASSQSGSGGFVPYTEAFF	TGTGCCAGCAGCCAATCAGGGAGCGGTGGGTTTGTGCCGTACACTGAAGCTTTCTTT
.	TRBV18	TRBD1	TRBJ1-1	CASSQQGTEAFF	TGTGCCAGCTCGCAACAGGGGACTGAAGCTTTCTTT
.	TRBV19	.	TRBJ1-2	CASSMVGRDGYTF	TGTGCCAGTAGTATGGTAGGACGGGATGGCTACACCTTC
.	TRBV7-9	.	TRBJ2-3	CASSSTERLPPGDTQYF	TGTGCCAGCAGCTCTACGGAACGACTCCCCCCAGGAGATACGCAGTATTTT
.	TRBV27	.	TRBJ2-7	CASSLSSPLLAEQYF	TGTGCCAGCAGTTTATCGTCCCCTCTATTAGCCGAGCAGTACTTC
.	TRBV27	TRBD1	TRBJ1-5	CASLKTGRGSNQPQHF	TGTGCCAGCCTCAAAACGGGCAGGGGGTCCAATCAGCCCCAGCATTTT
.	TRBV14	TRBD1	TRBJ2-2	CASSPGQVNTGELFF	TGTGCCAGCAGCCCGGGACAGGTGAACACCGGGGAGCTGTTTTTT
.	TRBV19	.	TRBJ1-5	CASSIDRGTRTFVFSNQPQHF	TGTGCCAGTAGTATAGATCGGGGGACTCGGACCTTCGTATTTAGCAATCAGCCCCAGCATTTT
.	TRBV6-6	TRBD2	TRBJ2-3	CASTSGAGYTDTQYF	TGTGCCAGCACCTCCGGAGCGGGATACACAGATACGCAGTATTTT
once	TRBV2	.	TRBJ2-1	CASSVYRIDNEQFF	TGTGCCAGCAGTGTGTACAGGATCGACAATGAGCAGTTCTTC
.	TRBV28	.	TRBJ2-2	CASSFPQGFDTGELFF	TGTGCCAGCAGTTTTCCGCAGGGGTTTGATACCGGGGAGCTGTTTTTT
.	TRBV6-1	.	TRBJ1-1	CASSEQGSWNTEAFF	TGTGCCAGCAGTGAACAGGGGAGTTGGAACACTGAAGCTTTCTTT
.	TRBV13	.	TRBJ1-1	CASSQIPGARSGNTEAFF	TGTGCCAGCAGTCAAATTCCAGGGGCTCGATCGGGGAACACTGAAGCTTTCTTT
few	TRBV5-1	.	TRBJ2-5	CASSREGTLGWETQYF	TGCGCCAGCAGCCGGGAAGGGACACTGGGGTGGGAGACCCAGTACTTC
.	TRBV10-3	.	TRBJ1-2	CAISEPKGYTF	TGTGCCATCAGTGAGCCTAAGGGCTACACCTTC
.	TRBV10-3	.	TRBJ1-2	CAISEVGTNYGYTF	TGTGCCATCAGTGAGGTCGGCACTAACTATGGCTACACCTTC
few	TRBV29-1	TRBD1	TRBJ1-1	CSGGEGQRNTEAFF	TGCAGCGGGGGGGAGGGACAGAGGAACACTGAAGCTTTCTTT
.	TRBV4-1	.	TRBJ1-3	CASSDDRILPIVISGNTIYF	TGCGCCAGCAGCGATGACAGAATCCTACCCATAGTTATCTCTGGAAACACCATATATTTT
.	TRBV11-2	.	TRBJ1-1	CASSLGPSLRRGNTEAFF	TGTGCCAGCAGCTTAGGCCCCAGCCTCCGTAGAGGGAACACTGAAGCTTTCTTT
.	TRBV27	TRBD1	TRBJ2-1	CASSFGTGRDEQFF	TGTGCCAGCAGTTTCGGGACAGGGAGGGATGAGCAGTTCTTC
.	TRBV7-2	.	TRBJ2-1	CASSSLPGRFNEQFF	TGTGCCAGCAGCTCCCTTCCGGGCCGCTTCAATGAGCAGTTCTTC
.	TRBV6-1	TRBD1	TRBJ1-4	CASKTGDLNEKLFF	TGTGCCAGCAAGACAGGGGATTTGAATGAAAAACTGTTTTTT
.	TRBV15	.	TRBJ2-1	CATSRDRIFEQFF	TGTGCCACCAGCAGAGACAGGATTTTTGAGCAGTTCTTC
.	TRBV6-1	TRBD1	TRBJ1-6	CASSELDRGDSPLHF	TGTGCCAGCAGTGAATTGGACAGGGGTGATTCACCCCTCCACTTT
.	TRBV5-5	.	TRBJ1-1	CASSQVPPGRLNTEAFF	TGTGCCAGCAGCCAAGTACCGCCGGGACGGTTGAACACTGAAGCTTTCTTT
.	TRBV7-8	.	TRBJ1-4	CASSLESTNEKLFF	TGTGCCAGCAGCTTAGAGTCAACTAATGAAAAACTGTTTTTT
.	TRBV28	.	TRBJ1-1	CASTVPGRDTEAFF	TGTGCCAGCACAGTGCCGGGGAGGGACACTGAAGCTTTCTTT
.	TRBV29-1	.	TRBJ2-3	CSVGGGGDTQYF	TGCAGCGTTGGGGGTGGTGGAGATACGCAGTATTTT
.	TRBV10-3	.	TRBJ1-2	CAISGPSGLDRFYGYTF	TGTGCCATCAGTGGCCCCTCTGGGTTGGACAGATTCTATGGCTACACCTTC
.	TRBV28	TRBD1	TRBJ2-7	CASSPPGTGGYEQYF	TGTGCCAGCAGCCCCCCCGGGACAGGGGGCTACGAGCAGTACTTC
.	TRBV19	.	TRBJ1-4	CASSIYQGVGELFF	TGTGCCAGTAGTATTTATCAGGGAGTTGGGGAACTGTTTTTT
.	TRBV4-2	TRBD1	TRBJ2-2	CASSHTPGQGRTGELFF	TGTGCCAGCAGCCATACCCCGGGACAGGGGAGAACCGGGGAGCTGTTTTTT
.	TRBV19	TRBD1	TRBJ1-2	CASSIGGQGRHGYTF	TGTGCCAGTAGTATAGGAGGACAGGGGAGGCATGGCTACACCTTC
.	TRBV7-2	.	TRBJ1-1	CASSLDRSSNTEAFF	TGTGCCAGCAGCTTAGACAGATCCTCGAACACTGAAGCTTTCTTT
.	TRBV25-1	.	TRBJ1-1	CASSPYARGNTEAFF	TGTGCCAGCAGTCCCTATGCGCGGGGCAACACTGAAGCTTTCTTT
.	TRBV29-1	.	TRBJ2-6	CSVLSGANVLTF	TGCAGCGTGCTCTCTGGGGCCAACGTCCTGACTTTC
.	TRBV27	.	TRBJ2-7	CASSLNGPYYEQYF	TGTGCCAGCAGCCTAAACGGGCCTTACTACGAGCAGTACTTC
.	TRBV6-1	.	TRBJ2-1	CASGNYNEQFF	TGTGCCAGCGGGAACTACAATGAGCAGTTCTTC
few	TRBV4-1	.	TRBJ1-1	CASSQVPDRFEAFF	TGCGCCAGCAGCCAAGTTCCGGACAGATTTGAAGCTTTCTTT
.	TRBV25-1	TRBD1	TRBJ2-1	CASSEYIRQGNEQFF	TGTGCCAGCAGTGAATATATCCGACAGGGGAATGAGCAGTTCTTC